This TCR beta chain appears in the sequencing data of a study of T cell responses to AZD1222 COVID-19 vaccine. Produced via immunoSEQ multiplex PCR; TCRdb's table is partial and in-frame only. The profile shows 90,000 to 150,000 clones, about 83% of them singletons. The CDR3 is 16 residues long. J was trimmed by 8 bases and V by 1 base; bases with no gene match: 9. Germline V gene lookup returns CDR1 MGHRA and CDR2 YSYEKL. This clone was observed a few times. This chain joins TRBV4-1 and TRBJ2-1, with TRBD2 matching over 9 bases. The sequences come from peripheral blood, collected on day 0 of AZD1222 vaccination. The TCR comes from an adult in good health. The CDR3 DNA follows: TGCGCCAGCAGCCAAGCCAGCCTAGCGGGACTGGATGAGCAGTTCTTC. Its translation: CASSQASLAGLDEQFF.